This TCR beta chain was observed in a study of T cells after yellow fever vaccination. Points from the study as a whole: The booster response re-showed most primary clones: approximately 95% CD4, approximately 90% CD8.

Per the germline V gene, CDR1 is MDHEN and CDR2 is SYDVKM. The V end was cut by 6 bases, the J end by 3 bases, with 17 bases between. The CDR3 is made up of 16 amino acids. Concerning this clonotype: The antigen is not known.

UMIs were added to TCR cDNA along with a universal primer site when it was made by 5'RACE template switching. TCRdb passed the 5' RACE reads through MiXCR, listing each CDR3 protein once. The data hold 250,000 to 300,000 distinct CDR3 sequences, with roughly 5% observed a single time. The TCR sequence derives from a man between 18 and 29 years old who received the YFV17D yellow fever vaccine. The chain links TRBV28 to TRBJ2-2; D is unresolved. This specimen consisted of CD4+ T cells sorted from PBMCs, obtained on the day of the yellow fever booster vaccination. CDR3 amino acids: CASSYLFGNHTGELFF. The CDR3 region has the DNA TGTGCCAGCAGCTATTTGTTCGGAAACCACACCGGGGAGCTGTTTTTT.